What follows is one TCR beta chain and its context. As yet, its antigen is unknown. V was trimmed by 3 bases and J by 8 bases, leaving 10 bases between them. Germline V gene data show CDR1 as SNHLY and CDR2 as FYNNEI. This CDR3 spans 13 amino acids. Regarding time point: after dendritic cell vaccination, including at tumor progression/relapse. Profiled with immunoSEQ multiplex PCR; TCRdb holds only in-frame clones, not every one. The sample has 80,000 to 100,000 clones, about 85% seen once. This sample was included in a study of glioma-infiltrating T cells after dendritic cell vaccination. Notes on the study in general: Estimated pretreatment TIL content predicted outcome after dendritic cell vaccination.

This specimen was blood, taken after dendritic cell vaccination. The genes are TRBV2 and TRBJ1-4, with D possibly being TRBD1 (6 bases). The sequence derives from a human donor with glioblastoma. The CDR3 sequence: CASSELTGEKLFF. The CDR3 nucleotides read TGTGCCAGCAGTGAGCTCACAGGGGAAAAACTGTTTTTT. The entire variable domain, with the rest obtained from reference TRBV2 and TRBJ1-4, is as follows: EPEVTQTPSHQVTQMGQEVILRCVPISNHLYFYWYRQILGQKVEFLVSFYNNEISEKSEIFDDQFSVERPDGSNFTLKIRSTKLEDSAMYFCASSELTGEKLFFGSGTQLSVL.